The table lists the clone carrying this T cell receptor (beta chain) with many counts. The data were obtained in a study of T and B cells in COVID-19 patients. The overall study: Of more than 19 active-infection patients, 12 were critically ill with mechanical ventilation or extracorporeal membrane oxygenation.

Blood genomic DNA input for TRB amplification was roughly 230-550 ng. Multiplex PCR with BIOMED2 TRB-A/B primer pools amplified TRB rearrangements. TCRdb reanalysed the multiplex PCR reads using MiXCR and keeps one entry per CDR3 protein. The sample carries around 28,000 distinct CDR3 sequences, approximately 30% recorded once. The CDR3 spans 15 residues. In germline, CDR1 is LNHDA, CDR2 SQIVND (reference sequence). V lost 5 bases, J lost 0 bases, and 12 bases lay in between. The V call is TRBV19, the J call TRBJ2-3; D not resolved. The origin of this receptor is a human donor who had recovered from COVID-19. The sample comprised blood. The CDR3 coding sequence is TGTGCCAGTAGTCTGGTAGCTACTAGCACAGATACGCAGTATTTT. Amino acids: CASSLVATSTDTQYF. Complete variable domain (other parts from reference TRBV19 and TRBJ2-3): DGGITQSPKYLFRKEGQNVTLSCEQNLNHDAMYWYRQDPGQGLRLIYYSQIVNDFQKGDIAEGYSVSREKKESFPLTVTSAQKNPTAFYLCASSLVATSTDTQYFGPGTRLTVL.